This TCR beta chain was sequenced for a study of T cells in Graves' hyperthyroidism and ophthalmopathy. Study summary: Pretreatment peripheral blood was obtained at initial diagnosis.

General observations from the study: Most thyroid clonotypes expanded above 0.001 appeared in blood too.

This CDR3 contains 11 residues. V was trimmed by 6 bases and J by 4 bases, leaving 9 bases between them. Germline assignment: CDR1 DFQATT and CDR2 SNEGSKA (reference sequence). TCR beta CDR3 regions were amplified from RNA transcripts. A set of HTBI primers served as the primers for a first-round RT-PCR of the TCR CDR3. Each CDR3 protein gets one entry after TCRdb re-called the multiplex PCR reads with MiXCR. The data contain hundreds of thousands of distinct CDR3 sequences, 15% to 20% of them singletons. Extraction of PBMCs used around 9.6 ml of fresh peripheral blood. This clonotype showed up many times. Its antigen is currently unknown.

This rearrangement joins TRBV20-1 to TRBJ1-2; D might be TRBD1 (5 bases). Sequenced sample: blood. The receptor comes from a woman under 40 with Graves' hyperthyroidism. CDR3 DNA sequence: TGCAGTGCGTGGACATCCTATGGCTACACCTTC. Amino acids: CSAWTSYGYTF.